This TCR beta chain was sequenced in a study of T cells in Graves' hyperthyroidism and ophthalmopathy. General study findings and limits: Ophthalmopathy could be told apart from stable hyperthyroidism with a 13 V-J model. Blood shared most expanded thyroid clonotypes above 0.001.

Amplification of TCR beta CDR3 regions used RNA as the template. The HTBI primer set drove a first-round RT-PCR of the TCR CDR3. One entry per CDR3 protein results from TCRdb running MiXCR on the multiplex PCR reads. This table holds approximately 610,000 distinct CDR3 sequences, 14% to 15% found once. Reasons for excluding patients were uncontrolled infection, other autoimmune disease, pregnancy or lactation. The sample holds many counts of this clonotype. What it binds is not known. Germline values: CDR1 SNHLY, CDR2 FYNNEI. The CDR3 sequence is 12 residues long. Trimming removed 10 bases at V and 2 bases at J, with 12 bases between.

The receptor was isolated from a woman in her forties with Graves' ophthalmopathy. Material: blood. The chain combines TRBV2 with TRBJ2-7; tentative D call: TRBD2 (6 bases). As DNA, the CDR3 is TGTGCCACCCGGGACTCCGCCTACGAGCAGTACTTC. Amino acid sequence: CATRDSAYEQYF.